This record concerns one TCR beta chain sequence. The CDR3 spans 17 residues. Germline values: CDR1 LGHDT, CDR2 YNNKEL (reference sequence). The V end was cut by 0 bases, the J end by 0 bases, with 12 bases between. The record originates from a study of blood T cell repertoires in COVID-19. Repertoires were generated with immunoSEQ multiplex PCR, while TCRdb's copy carries only in-frame clones and drops some. The sample yields around 180,000 clones, roughly 80% seen once. J is TRBJ2-4 and V is TRBV3-1 (or the pseudogene TRBV3-2); D is possibly TRBD2 (7 bases). Sequencing was done on a sample of PBMCs or T cells enriched from blood (not recorded which). This TCR derives from a man aged 50 to 60 who had recovered from COVID-19. The CDR3 coding sequence is TGTGCCAGCAGCCAAGATAGGGGGGGGGTAGCCAAAAACATTCAGTACTTC. Translated: CASSQDRGGVAKNIQYF.